This T cell receptor beta chain was sequenced in a study of blood T cell repertoires in COVID-19. CDR1 and CDR2 from the germline V gene are SGHTA and FQGNSA. The V gene end was trimmed by 5 bases and the J gene end by 4 bases; junction bases not matched to a gene: 4. The CDR3 consists of 14 residues. Some clones are missing from TCRdb's copy, which holds only in-frame ones; the method was immunoSEQ multiplex PCR. The sample records a few hundred thousand clones, approximately 85% being singletons. The sequencing input was peripheral blood. The sequence was collected from a human donor in a cohort sampled during active COVID-19. The chain employs TRBV7-2 and TRBJ1-4, with 7 nucleotides matching TRBD1. The CDR3 DNA sequence: TGTGCCAGCAGCGAGGGACAGTTTAATGAAAAACTGTTTTTT. Residues: CASSEGQFNEKLFF.